This T cell receptor beta chain was sequenced for a study of patients and donors after allogeneic stem cell transplantation. Germline V gene sequence: CDR1 SQVTM, CDR2 ANQGSEA. The CDR3 covers 11 residues. The ends were cut back, 6 bases at V and 3 bases at J, with 9 bases in the middle. Using its own MiXCR run on the RT-PCR reads, TCRdb lists one record per CDR3 protein. The table has hundreds of thousands of distinct CDR3 sequences, 35% to 45% seen once. Sequencing used blood, either unsorted or a sorted T cell fraction (not recorded which). This TCR was recovered from a human donor who was either an allogeneic HSCT recipient or a stem cell or donor lymphocyte infusion donor (not recorded which). It is not recorded whose cells these are; they may come from a transplant donor. This chain links TRBV29-1 with TRBJ2-7; D might be TRBD1 or TRBD2, each matching 5 bases. The CDR3 DNA follows: TGCAGCGTATGGGACGGCTACGAGCAGTACTTC. Amino acid sequence: CSVWDGYEQYF.